Detailed here is one T cell receptor beta chain. Sequencing of TCR beta, carried out with a high-throughput approach, was applied to CD8+ and CD4+ T cells from the blood. The authors negatively isolated CD8+ and CD4+ T cells and FACS-enriched TEMRA cells. The sample belongs to a study of CD8 T cells in Susac syndrome. This CDR3 region has 15 residues. The junction had 4 bases not matched to a gene; V was cut back by 5 bases and J by 5 bases. CDR1 MDHEN and CDR2 SYDVKM come from the germline V gene. Random hexamers were used to reverse transcribe the RNA input (roughly 0.5 to 1 ug). From the immunoSEQ multiplex PCR reads, TCRdb called clonotypes with MiXCR, one entry per CDR3 protein. Among about 300,000 distinct CDR3 sequences listed, 89% were seen once.

Source material: CD8+ T cells from PBMCs. The V gene is TRBV28, the J gene TRBJ2-1, with TRBD2 identical over 12 bases. The source is a human donor with multiple sclerosis. CDR3 bases: TGTGCCAGCAGTCCCACTAGCGGGAGGAACAATGAGCAGTTCTTC. Encoded protein: CASSPTSGRNNEQFF.